Listed below are T cell receptor beta chains from one sample, sequenced in a study of blood T cell repertoires in COVID-19. Using immunoSEQ multiplex PCR, the repertoire was profiled, and TCRdb retains in-frame clones only, with some absent. The table has 250,000 to 300,000 clones, around 92% seen once. Sequencing input: PBMCs or T cells enriched from blood (not recorded which). The receptors come from a woman aged 50 to 60 who had been exposed to COVID-19. Both conserved end residues are part of each CDR3. D genes are given only for firm matches.

V,D,CDR3
TRBV5-1,-,CASSPGGDPFEAFF
TRBV7-9,TRBD2,CASSPRTSGGTQETQYF
TRBV14,-,CASSLQNQPQHF
TRBV3-1/TRBV3-2,-,CASSLGGGWSAETQYF
TRBV27,-,CASSLFGNYGYTF
TRBV10-3,-,CAITQGSTEAFF
TRBV5-4,TRBD1,CASSPGTGVGEKLFF
TRBV6-5,-,CASIVGAKGNNEQFF
TRBV28,-,CASSLSPGHYEQYF
TRBV2,TRBD2,CASSVPRGAYNEQFF
TRBV10-2,TRBD1,CASRRQGWDSPLHF
TRBV27,-,CASSSEAGAEKLFF
TRBV7-9,-,CASSPPGGTDSPLHF
TRBV3-1/TRBV3-2,-,CASSRRGLNSYEQYF
TRBV15,-,CATSRGGNEQFF
TRBV30,-,CAWSVYGANEQYF
TRBV14,TRBD1,CASSQELQGALSEAFF
TRBV11-3,-,CASSLTRTGELFF
TRBV20-1,-,CSVPRGTEAFF
TRBV5-1,TRBD1,CASSSGQGKDEQYF
TRBV4-1,-,CASSQEGGRVYGYTF
TRBV19,TRBD1,CASEETRGLGEQYF
TRBV3-1/TRBV3-2,TRBD2,CASSQTGLADHYNEQFF
TRBV2,-,CASSRRRYNEQFF
TRBV30,-,CAWKGPLGLSPLHF
TRBV5-1,TRBD1,CASSGTGISPGELFF
TRBV7-2,TRBD1,CASSLEGTDFGNTIYF
TRBV28,-,CASSFHSGGGRYGYTF
TRBV10-3,TRBD2,CAISESVTSGDNEQFF
TRBV4-1,-,CASSQEPVSSGNTIYF
TRBV5-1,TRBD1,CASSLDRGSGNTIYF
TRBV28,-,CASSPLGGANGYTF
TRBV2,-,CASSGPGHQQGYGYTF
TRBV3-1/TRBV3-2,TRBD2,CASSQLSGGAKGEQFF
TRBV5-1,TRBD2,CASSLLAGPYQETQYF
TRBV3-1/TRBV3-2,TRBD1,CASSRAGTGTYEQYF
TRBV28,TRBD1,CASRRTGGARQPQHF
TRBV10-1,-,CASSVPADGYTF
TRBV3-1/TRBV3-2,TRBD2,CASTRVGGTSSYNEQFF
TRBV6-5,-,CASTRDFRETQYF